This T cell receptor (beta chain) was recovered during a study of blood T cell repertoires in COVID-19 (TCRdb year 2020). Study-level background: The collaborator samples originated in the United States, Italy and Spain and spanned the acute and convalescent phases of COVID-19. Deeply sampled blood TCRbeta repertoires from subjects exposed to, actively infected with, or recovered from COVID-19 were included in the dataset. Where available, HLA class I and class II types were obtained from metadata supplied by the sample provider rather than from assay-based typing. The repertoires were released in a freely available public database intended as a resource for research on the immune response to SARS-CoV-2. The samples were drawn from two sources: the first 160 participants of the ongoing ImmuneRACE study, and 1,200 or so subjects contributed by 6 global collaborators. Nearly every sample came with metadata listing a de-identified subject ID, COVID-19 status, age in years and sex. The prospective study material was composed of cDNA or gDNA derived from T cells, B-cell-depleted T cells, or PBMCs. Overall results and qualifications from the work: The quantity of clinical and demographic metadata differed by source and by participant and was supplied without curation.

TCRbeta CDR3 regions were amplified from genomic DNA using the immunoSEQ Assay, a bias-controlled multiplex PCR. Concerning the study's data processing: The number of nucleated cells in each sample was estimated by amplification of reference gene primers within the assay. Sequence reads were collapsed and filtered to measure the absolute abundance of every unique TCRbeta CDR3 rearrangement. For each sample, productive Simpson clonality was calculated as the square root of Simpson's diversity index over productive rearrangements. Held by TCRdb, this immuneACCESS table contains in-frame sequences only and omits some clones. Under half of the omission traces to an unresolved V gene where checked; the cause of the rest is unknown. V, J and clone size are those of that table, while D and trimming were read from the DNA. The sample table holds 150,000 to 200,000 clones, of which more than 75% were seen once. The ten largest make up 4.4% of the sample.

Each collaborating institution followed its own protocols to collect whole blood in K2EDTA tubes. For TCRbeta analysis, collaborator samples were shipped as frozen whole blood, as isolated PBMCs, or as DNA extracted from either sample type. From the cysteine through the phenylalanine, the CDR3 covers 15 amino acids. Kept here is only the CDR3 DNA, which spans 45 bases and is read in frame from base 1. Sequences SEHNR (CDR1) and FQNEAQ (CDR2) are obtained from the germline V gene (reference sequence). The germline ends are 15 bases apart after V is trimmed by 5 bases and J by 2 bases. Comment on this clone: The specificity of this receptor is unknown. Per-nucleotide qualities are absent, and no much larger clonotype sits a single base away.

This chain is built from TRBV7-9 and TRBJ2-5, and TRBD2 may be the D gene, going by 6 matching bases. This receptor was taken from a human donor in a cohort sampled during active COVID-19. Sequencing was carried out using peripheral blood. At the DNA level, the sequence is TGTGCCAGCAGCGAAGGTGGCGGGGTACAAGAGACCCAGTACTTC. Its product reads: CASSEGGGVQETQYF. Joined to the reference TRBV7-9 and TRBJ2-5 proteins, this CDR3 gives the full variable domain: DTGVSQNPRHKITKRGQNVTFRCDPISEHNRLYWYRQTLGQGPEFLTYFQNEAQLEKSRLLSDRFSAERPKGSFSTLEIQRTEQGDSAMYLCASSEGGGVQETQYFGPGTRLLVL.